Each of the 21 T cell receptor beta chains below was sequenced from the same sample in a study of blood T cell repertoires in COVID-19. Generated by immunoSEQ multiplex PCR, the TCRdb table keeps only in-frame clones and is missing some. This table holds 250,000 or so clones, roughly nine tenths found once. Specimen: peripheral blood. These receptors all come from a man aged 55 to 69 with acute or convalescent COVID-19.

V gene TRBV5-6 combines with J gene TRBJ1-2, with 7 bases that match TRBD1. The V gene end was trimmed by 3 bases and the J gene end by 0 bases; junction bases not matched to a gene: 5. The germline CDR1 and CDR2 sequences are SGHDT and YYEEEE. The CDR3 contains 15 residues. This CDR3 reads CASSSYRGSNYGYTF. Written as DNA, the CDR3 is TGTGCCAGCAGCTCCTACAGGGGATCTAACTATGGCTACACCTTC.

The CDR3 loop reads CASATFGGRGQEQFF. CDR3 DNA sequence: TGTGCCAGTGCCACTTTTGGGGGCAGGGGGCAAGAGCAGTTCTTC. The V gene is TRBV19, the J gene TRBJ2-1; 8 bases map to TRBD1. The CDR3 extends over 15 amino acids. From germline, CDR1 is LNHDA and CDR2 SQIVND (reference sequence). Trimming took 8 bases from V and 10 from J; bases not matched to a gene: 16.

The gene calls are TRBV7-2 and TRBJ1-5; 8 bases align to TRBD1. Germline-derived CDR1 and CDR2 are SGHTA and FQGNSA. This CDR3 is built from 14 residues. Trimming cost V 1 base and J 7 bases; bases outside gene matches: 3. The CDR3 DNA sequence: TGTGCCAGCAGCTTAGGACAGGGGCAACAGCCCCAGCATTTT. The encoded protein is CASSLGQGQQPQHF.

The rearrangement joins TRBV28 to TRBJ2-1; 10 nucleotides agree with TRBD2. This CDR3 comprises 16 residues. J was trimmed by 2 bases and V by 5 bases; bases with no gene match: 6. Germline loops: CDR1 MDHEN, CDR2 SYDVKM. The CDR3 DNA sequence: TGTGCCAGCAGTCCGCAAAGCGGGAGGGCCTACAATGAGCAGTTCTTC. Encoded protein: CASSPQSGRAYNEQFF.

V is TRBV6-5 and J is TRBJ1-1, with D tentatively TRBD1 (5 bases). Germline V gene sequence: CDR1 MNHEY, CDR2 SVGAGI. This CDR3 has 13 residues. Trimming removed 6 bases at V and 5 bases at J, with 13 bases between. The CDR3 is CASSPSGGTEAFF. The CDR3 nucleotides read TGTGCCAGCAGCCCCTCTGGGGGGACTGAAGCTTTCTTT.

This clone was seen only a few times. This chain joins TRBV30 and TRBJ2-7, with D uncertain. Germline V gene sequence: CDR1 GTSNPN, CDR2 SVGIG (reference sequence). V lost 3 bases and J lost 2, with 11 bases in between. The CDR3 extends over 13 amino acids. Here the CDR3 reads CAWRSGFTYEQYF. CDR3 nucleotide sequence: TGTGCCTGGAGATCCGGGTTTACCTACGAGCAGTACTTC.

This clone was seen a single time. V usage is TRBV24-1 and J usage is TRBJ2-3; D is unclear. The V end was cut by 4 bases, the J end by 7 bases, with 8 bases between. The CDR3 has 12 residues. Per the germline V gene, CDR1 is KGHDR and CDR2 is SFDVKD. This chain's CDR3 is CATSEEPNTQYF. CDR3 coding DNA: TGTGCCACCAGTGAGGAGCCAAATACGCAGTATTTT.

The chain carries TRBV4-2 and TRBJ1-2; D unresolved. Germline assignment: CDR1 LGHNA and CDR2 YNFKEQ. The V gene lost 1 base and the J gene lost 0 bases, with 12 bases spanning the gap. This CDR3 is built from 16 residues. The CDR3 nucleotides read TGTGCCAGCAGCCAAGTTTTTCCAGATCCTAACTATGGCTACACCTTC. Translating gives CASSQVFPDPNYGYTF.

V usage is TRBV28 and J usage is TRBJ1-1; TRBD1 is a possible D gene (5 bases). Germline assignment: CDR1 MDHEN and CDR2 SYDVKM. This CDR3 is 13 amino acids long. Trimming shortened V by 3 bases and J by 8 bases, and 13 bases separated the two germline ends. The CDR3 region has the DNA TGTGCCAGCAGTTTGGTAAGGGGATCCGAAGCTTTCTTT. This gives the protein CASSLVRGSEAFF.

The chain joins TRBV29-1 to TRBJ1-4; 9 positions match TRBD1. The V and J ends lost 6 bases and 8 bases, in that order; junction bases with no gene match: 16. This CDR3 is built from 16 residues. Germline V gene lookup returns CDR1 SQVTM and CDR2 ANQGSEA. In DNA, the CDR3 is TGCAGCGTGGCCCTCACTGCGGACAGGGGTCAGGAAAAACTGTTTTTT. This sequence encodes CSVALTADRGQEKLFF.

The J gene is TRBJ2-2, the V gene TRBV10-3; tentatively, D is TRBD2 (5 bases). Germline CDR1 reads ENHRY; CDR2 reads SYGVKD. Trimming pared 8 bases from V and 1 base from J, leaving 8 bases between. The CDR3 spans 13 residues. Here the CDR3 reads CAIPAENTGELFF. CDR3 coding DNA: TGTGCCATCCCAGCGGAGAACACCGGGGAGCTGTTTTTT.

The CDR3 DNA reads TGCGCCAGCAGCTTGGTTGGCGGGAGTGATCTTGAGCAGTTCTTC. As protein: CASSLVGGSDLEQFF. The rearrangement uses TRBV5-1 and TRBJ2-1; 7 nucleotides match TRBD2. Germline CDR1 SGHRS, CDR2 YFSETQ. The CDR3 loop spans 15 amino acids. J gave up 9 bases and V 0 bases, and 9 bases lay outside the gene matches.

The sample holds a few counts of this clone. The chain recombines TRBV19 with TRBJ1-4, with 7 bases identical to TRBD1. The germline gives CDR1 LNHDA, CDR2 SQIVND (reference sequence). Losses at the gene ends were 10 bases for V and 5 bases for J; bases not matched to a gene: 7. The CDR3 sequence is 13 residues long. CDR3 region: CAIEDRINEKLFF. The CDR3 region has the DNA TGTGCCATCGAGGACAGGATCAATGAAAAACTGTTTTTT.

The CDR3 region has the DNA TGCAGCGTTGAACCAAAGGGGGTCGGGGAGCTGTTTTTT. This sequence encodes CSVEPKGVGELFF. V usage is TRBV29-1 and J usage is TRBJ2-2, with D perhaps matching TRBD1 (6 bases). The V gene lost 2 bases and the J gene lost 7 bases, with 11 bases spanning the gap. The CDR3 runs 13 residues. Germline CDR1 reads SQVTM; CDR2 reads ANQGSEA.

The chain is built from TRBV6-6 and TRBJ2-1; maybe TRBD2 (5 bases). V was cut by 7 bases and J by 4 bases, with 20 bases left in between. The CDR3 is made up of 16 amino acids. Germline CDR1 MNHNY, CDR2 SVGAGI (reference sequence). CDR3 DNA: TGTGCCAGCACTACAAATAGCGCTCAACGATACAATGAGCAGTTCTTC. Residues: CASTTNSAQRYNEQFF.

The chain recombines TRBV6-5 with TRBJ2-3; D perhaps matches TRBD2 (6 bases). V lost 4 bases and J 4 bases, leaving 15 bases between the germline ends. The CDR3 spans 15 residues. Germline V gives CDR1 MNHEY, CDR2 SVGAGI. The CDR3 sequence is CASSSRLVRSDTQYF. In DNA form, the CDR3 reads TGTGCCAGCAGTTCACGACTAGTAAGATCAGATACGCAGTATTTT.

J is TRBJ2-5 and V is TRBV10-3; D perhaps matches TRBD1 (5 bases). Per the germline V gene, CDR1 is ENHRY and CDR2 is SYGVKD. Between the trimmed V and J ends, which lost 2 bases and 2 bases, there was a span of 9 bases. This CDR3 contains 14 residues. This CDR3 reads CAISEAGLQETQYF. In DNA form, the CDR3 reads TGTGCCATCAGTGAGGCAGGGCTTCAAGAGACCCAGTACTTC.

This clone was seen at least ten times. Other nucleotide sequences in the sample specify the same CDR3. This sequence joins TRBV9 and TRBJ2-2, with D perhaps matching TRBD1 (5 bases). Germline-derived CDR1 and CDR2 are SGDLS and YYNGEE. Trimming shortened V by 2 bases and J by 4 bases, and 6 bases separated the two germline ends. The CDR3 extends over 13 amino acids. The CDR3: CASSVTGTGELFF. The CDR3 coding sequence is TGTGCCAGCAGCGTCACAGGCACCGGGGAGCTGTTTTTT. The full variable domain, completed using reference TRBV9 and TRBJ2-2, is DSGVTQTPKHLITATGQRVTLRCSPRSGDLSVYWYQQSLDQGLQFLIQYYNGEERAKGNILERFSAQQFPDLHSELNLSSLELGDSALYFCASSVTGTGELFFGEGSRLTVL.

The V and J genes are TRBV18 and TRBJ1-2; 7 bases line up with TRBD1. The CDR3 sequence is 14 residues long. The germline V gene has CDR1 KGHSH and CDR2 LQKENI. J lost 6 bases, V lost 3 bases, and 7 bases had no gene match. DNA for the CDR3: TGTGCCAGCTCACCTGGTCAGGGACAGAATGGCTACACCTTC. This translates into CASSPGQGQNGYTF.

The gene calls are TRBV27 and TRBJ1-2, with 9 nucleotides matching TRBD1. The germline CDR1 and CDR2 sequences are MNHEY and SMNVEV (reference sequence). V gave up 0 bases and J gave up 5 bases; unmatched junction bases: 1. The CDR3 spans 14 residues. The CDR3: CASSLSGTGYGYTF. DNA of the CDR3: TGTGCCAGCAGTTTATCTGGGACAGGGTATGGCTACACCTTC.

With regard to this clone: The sample carries other DNA sequences with the same CDR3. The chain couples TRBV5-1 to TRBJ2-7, with 7 bases identical to TRBD1. Germline loops: CDR1 SGHRS, CDR2 YFSETQ. V lost 3 bases, J lost 1 base, and 7 bases stayed unmatched. The CDR3 spans 15 residues. This CDR3 is CASSSRQGSSYEQYF. CDR3 sequence (DNA): TGCGCCAGCAGCTCTAGACAGGGTAGTTCCTACGAGCAGTACTTC.